This is a list of T cell receptor beta chains from one sample in a study of blood T cell repertoires in COVID-19. Profiled with immunoSEQ multiplex PCR; TCRdb holds only in-frame clones, not every one. The sample carries more than 150,000 clones, 75% to 90% recorded once. The sample comprised peripheral blood. Every receptor here comes from a middle-aged man with acute or convalescent COVID-19. The CDR3 runs from the conserved cysteine through the conserved F or W. D genes are given only for firm matches. Some rows mark clone size as missing; the rest say once, few, many or name a class of expanded clone.

d_call cdr3_length j_call v_call clone_size cdr3_aa cdr3_nt
TRBD1 14 TRBJ2-7 TRBV11-1 once CASSQGQGGYEQYF TGTGCCAGCAGCCAGGGACAGGGGGGCTACGAGCAGTACTTC
TRBD1 15 TRBJ1-2 TRBV9 few CASSEGQGLPYGYTF TGTGCCAGCAGCGAGGGACAGGGGCTACCCTATGGCTACACCTTC
. 14 TRBJ1-1 TRBV7-9 . CASSLGGDISEAFF TGTGCCAGCAGCTTAGGGGGAGACATAAGTGAAGCTTTCTTT
. 19 TRBJ1-6 TRBV19 . CASSISGTTTNADNSPLHF TGTGCCAGTAGTATCTCCGGGACAACAACAAACGCCGATAATTCACCCCTCCACTTT
. 11 TRBJ2-7 TRBV29-1 . CSVGQVYEQYF TGCAGCGTTGGGCAGGTCTACGAGCAGTACTTC
. 13 TRBJ1-1 TRBV6-5 few CASSYSAGVIAFF TGTGCCAGCAGTTACTCCGCAGGGGTGATTGCTTTCTTT
. 13 TRBJ1-5 TRBV18 . CASSLQADQPQHF TGTGCCAGCTCACTGCAGGCCGATCAGCCCCAGCATTTT
TRBD1 16 TRBJ2-2 TRBV6-6 . CASSYYGTGHTGELFF TGTGCCAGCAGTTACTATGGGACAGGACACACCGGGGAGCTGTTTTTT
. 12 TRBJ2-5 TRBV29-1 . CSVGQGQETQYF TGCAGCGTTGGCCAGGGACAAGAGACCCAGTACTTC
TRBD1 15 TRBJ1-2 TRBV7-9 . CASSLTGTGEGGYTF TGTGCCAGCAGCTTAACCGGGACAGGGGAAGGAGGCTACACCTTC
TRBD1 14 TRBJ1-1 TRBV9 once CASSGDRVGTEAFF TGTGCCAGCAGCGGGGACAGGGTAGGAACTGAAGCTTTCTTT
TRBD2 14 TRBJ2-1 TRBV30 . CAWSGGLAPSEQFF TGTGCCTGGAGTGGTGGACTAGCCCCTTCCGAGCAGTTCTTC
TRBD1 15 TRBJ1-5 TRBV28 . CASSLHGQGNQPQHF TGTGCCAGCAGTTTGCATGGACAGGGCAATCAGCCCCAGCATTTT
. 14 TRBJ2-2 TRBV5-1 . CASSLGAHTGELFF TGCGCCAGCAGCTTGGGGGCCCACACCGGGGAGCTGTTTTTT
. 13 TRBJ2-5 TRBV19 . CASSSQGQETQYF TGTGCCAGTAGTTCACAGGGTCAGGAGACCCAGTACTTC
. 16 TRBJ2-5 TRBV6-1 few CASSDIYRDTQETQYF TGTGCCAGCAGTGATATTTACCGGGACACACAAGAGACCCAGTACTTC
TRBD2 16 TRBJ2-3 TRBV9 . CASSVEGGGYTDTQYF TGTGCCAGCAGCGTAGAAGGCGGGGGGTACACAGATACGCAGTATTTT
. 14 TRBJ1-5 TRBV6-5 . CASTRTRGNQPQHF TGTGCCAGCACCAGGACGAGGGGGAATCAGCCCCAGCATTTT
. 15 TRBJ1-6 TRBV5-1 once CASSLEGQGQSPLHF TGCGCCAGCAGCTTGGAGGGGCAGGGGCAGTCACCCCTCCACTTT
TRBD2 16 TRBJ2-2 TRBV4-1 . CASSQRGEGNTGELFF TGCGCCAGCAGCCAAAGAGGGGAGGGGAACACCGGGGAGCTGTTTTTT
TRBD2 17 TRBJ2-5 TRBV4-3 . CASSQGLAGGYQETQYF TGCGCCAGCAGCCAGGGACTAGCGGGGGGGTACCAAGAGACCCAGTACTTC
. 16 TRBJ2-4 TRBV6-6 . CASRNTLPGAKNIQYF TGTGCCAGCAGGAACACTTTGCCAGGGGCCAAAAACATTCAGTACTTC
TRBD2 15 TRBJ2-3 TRBV20-1 . CSASDLAGDPDTQYF TGCAGTGCTAGTGACCTAGCGGGGGACCCAGATACGCAGTATTTT
. 13 TRBJ2-5 TRBV2 . CASSGPRQETQYF TGTGCCAGCAGTGGGCCACGCCAAGAGACCCAGTACTTC
TRBD2 17 TRBJ2-1 TRBV3-1/TRBV3-2 . CASSQASGGRSYNEQFF TGTGCCAGCAGCCAAGCTAGCGGGGGACGCTCCTACAATGAGCAGTTCTTC
TRBD1 15 TRBJ1-5 TRBV28 once CASSSVGQGNQPQHF TGTGCCAGCAGCTCGGTGGGACAGGGGAATCAGCCCCAGCATTTT
. 15 TRBJ2-3 TRBV28 . CASSLGQGVTDTQYF TGTGCCAGCAGTTTAGGGCAGGGTGTGACAGATACGCAGTATTTT
TRBD1 15 TRBJ2-2 TRBV7-3 . CASSSRQGDTGELFF TGTGCCAGCAGCTCCCGACAGGGAGACACCGGGGAGCTGTTTTTT
. 19 TRBJ1-4 TRBV6-2/TRBV6-3 . CASSVDRDNNLATNEKLFF TGTGCCAGCAGTGTTGACCGGGACAACAACTTGGCAACTAATGAAAAACTGTTTTTT
. 13 TRBJ2-7 TRBV30 . CAWSVGGTYEQYF TGTGCCTGGAGTGTAGGGGGAACCTACGAGCAGTACTTC
. 19 TRBJ2-3 TRBV15 . CATSLSRGLAGTGTDTQYF TGTGCCACCAGCCTCTCCAGGGGGCTAGCGGGGACAGGCACAGATACGCAGTATTTT
TRBD1 15 TRBJ1-3 TRBV10-2 . CASSTLGTAGNTIYF TGCGCCAGCAGCACTCTAGGGACAGCTGGAAACACCATATATTTT
TRBD1 16 TRBJ2-7 TRBV18 . CASSPTPGQGAGEQYF TGTGCCAGCTCACCAACCCCGGGACAGGGGGCAGGTGAGCAGTACTTC
TRBD1 14 TRBJ1-5 TRBV27 . CASSRDRTNQPQHF TGTGCCAGCAGTCGGGACAGGACCAATCAGCCCCAGCATTTT
TRBD2 14 TRBJ2-5 TRBV19 . CASSITPGRGTQYF TGTGCCAGTAGTATAACCCCAGGGAGGGGGACCCAGTACTTC
TRBD2 14 TRBJ2-3 TRBV5-1 . CASSIGLARDTQYF TGCGCCAGCAGCATCGGACTAGCGAGGGATACGCAGTATTTT